The entry that follows covers one T cell receptor (beta chain) sequence. As yet, its antigen is unknown. It was CD45RO-negative cells, positively selected for CCR7, that made up naive CD8 cells, with terminally differentiated effector memory CD45RA+ cells excluded. The source of the sample is a study of shared clonotypes between healthy human individuals. Genomic DNA per cell subset filled all wells of several immunoSEQ plates. Profiled with immunoSEQ multiplex PCR; TCRdb holds only in-frame clones, not every one. This table holds about 2.1 million clones, 90% to 95% found once. The germline gives CDR1 SQVTM, CDR2 ANQGSEA. V shed 4 bases and J shed 8 bases, with 8 bases lying between them. The CDR3 spans 10 residues. Study-wide results and limits: Clonotype sharing among donors was thought likely to change with sequencing depth.

This chain uses TRBV29-1 with TRBJ1-2; possibly TRBD1 for D (5 bases). This sequence originates from a man aged 18 to 29 in good health. Some clones in this sample may be carry-over from other donors' samples. Sequenced: naive CD8+ T cells from PBMCs. The CDR3 region is CSVAGAGYTF. In DNA, the CDR3 is TGCAGCGTTGCTGGGGCGGGCTACACCTTC. Drawing the rest from reference TRBV29-1 and TRBJ1-2, the complete variable domain is SAVISQKPSRDICQRGTSLTIQCQVDSQVTMMFWYRQQPGQSLTLIATANQGSEATYESGFVIDKFPISRPNLTFSTLTVSNMSPEDSSIYLCSVAGAGYTFGSGTRLTVV.